This T cell receptor (beta chain) appears in the sequencing data of a study of blood T cell repertoires in COVID-19. Across the whole study: COVID-19 samples collected from the United States, Italy and Spain covered acute and convalescent phases.

As processed by the authors: Cell counts per sample came from amplifying reference gene primers. Data came from immunoSEQ multiplex PCR; TCRdb stores just in-frame clones and leaves some out. Clone size and the V and J calls come from that table; the DNA yielded D and trimming. The sample has about 64,000 clones, about nine tenths seen once. Trimming took off 3 bases at V and 4 bases at J, with 12 bases between the two ends. The CDR3 is 15 amino acids. Germline CDR1 is SNHLY and CDR2 is FYNNEI. The chain links TRBV2 to TRBJ2-2; D might be TRBD1 (5 bases). The sequencing sample was made of peripheral blood. The TCR originated in a woman aged 60-75 years with COVID-19, enrolled during active disease. The CDR3 loop is CASSDGQGGTGELFF. The CDR3 DNA follows: TGTGCCAGCAGTGACGGGCAGGGCGGCACCGGGGAGCTGTTTTTT.